This T cell receptor beta chain was identified in a study of cytomegalovirus exposure and HLA in healthy donors. General observations from the study: TCR beta chains numbering 164 were designated cytomegalovirus-associated.

Only in-frame clones appear in the TCRdb table, and some are missing; sequencing was by immunoSEQ multiplex PCR. This table holds 78,000 or so clones, 90% to 96% found once. Germline assignment: CDR1 LGHNA and CDR2 YNFKEQ. Trimming left V 3 bases short and J 2 bases short, with 12 bases between. The CDR3 runs to 15 residues. A note on this clone: The antigen is not known.

This clonotype was obtained from a man aged 18 to 30 in good health and CMV-seropositive. The sequenced sample was PBMCs. The chain is built from TRBV4-2 and TRBJ2-3; D possibly corresponds to TRBD2 (5 bases). In nucleotides, the CDR3 is TGTGCCAGCAGCCACGCGAGCGGATACACAGATACGCAGTATTTT. Encoded protein: CASSHASGYTDTQYF.